The T cell receptor beta chain described here comes from a study of Ad26.COV2.S vaccination and SARS-CoV-2 variants (dated by TCRdb to the early 2020s). For the study in its entirety: Vaccine-arm donors were drawn from COV1001, a multicentre, randomized, double-blind, placebo-controlled phase I-IIa trial of Ad26.COV2.S in healthy adults. Ad26.COV2.S was administered intramuscularly at a dose of 5x10^10 or 1x10^11 viral particles, either as one shot or as two shots given 56 days apart. TCRbeta repertoire sequencing was used to assess the specificity and breadth of SARS-CoV-2-reactive T cell receptors after Ad26.COV2.S vaccination. A total of some 30 samples were included in the TCR-sequenced set, comprising roughly 19 Ad26.COV2.S vaccine recipients, 5 placebo recipients and 8 SARS-CoV-2 convalescent individuals. Trial participants were randomized into five groups of five: low-dose or high-dose Ad26.COV2.S given once or twice, or placebo on both occasions. Blinding of investigators to trial group allocation was maintained during experiments and outcome assessment. On the study overall, not on this receptor specifically: The study lacked the statistical power to compare responses across vaccine doses or regimens. The authors noted that the TCR breadth and depth analyses may have underestimated total T cell responses. Vaccine and placebo recipients had similar non-spike TCR breadth, a finding consistent with the vaccine containing only spike. Substantial breadth of spike-specific CD8+ and CD4+ T cell responses was reported after vaccination. Compared with placebo recipients, Ad26.COV2.S recipients showed higher spike-specific TCR breadth (P = 0.0014).

CDR3 length: 12 amino acids, cysteine to phenylalanine. The sequence is cut down to CDR3 DNA, 36 bases in frame from base 1. V was cut back by 6 bases and J by 3 bases, leaving a gap of 9 bases between them. TCRbeta CDR3 regions were sequenced with the immunoSEQ Assay. After extraction, genomic DNA underwent amplification by bias-controlled multiplex PCR, followed by high-throughput sequencing. In the authors' own workflow: To quantify the absolute abundance of every unique TCRbeta CDR3 region, sequences were collapsed and filtered. T cell fraction was estimated by normalizing TCRbeta template counts to usable DNA, which was measured by amplifying reference genes present in all nucleated cells. Repertoire TCRs were annotated as SARS-CoV-2-specific by exact matching of V gene, CDR3 amino acid sequence and J gene to a known reactive TCR set. The reference SARS-CoV-2 TCR set was obtained from MIRA and was filtered for enrichment in COVID-19-positive ImmuneCODE repertoires, whereby public or cross-reactive TCRs were removed. Based on the MIRA antigens, annotated TCRs were further analysed at the level of specific ORF or position within ORF. Breadth was defined as the number of annotated unique rearrangements divided by the total number of unique productive rearrangements, and depth was defined as the summed frequency of the annotated unique rearrangements. Two-sided Wilcoxon rank-sum tests were used to compare TCR breadth between groups. TCRdb stores this immuneACCESS table with in-frame sequences only. Part of the clones is absent; in the studies checked, under half of the shortfall reflects unresolved V genes, and no reason is known for the rest. For V, J and clone size, that table is used; D and trimming come from the DNA. The sample contains fewer than 600,000 clones, nearly 90% of them found a single time. About 1.5% of the sample is taken by the ten largest.

Points on this clone: What antigen it recognizes has not been identified. No base quality information exists; no much larger clone differs at one position.

The treatment or condition label for this specimen denotes: over 15 received Ad26.COV2.S at low or high dose, single or two shots; about 5 received placebo; per-sample allocation not given. Repertoires of vaccine and placebo recipients were sequenced from samples taken on day 63 after the first injection. In Cohort 1b, around 25 adults aged 18-55 years were enrolled at a single site in Boston, USA, between 29 July and 7 August 2020. Ad26.COV2.S was a replication-incompetent adenovirus type 26 vector expressing a prefusion-stabilized SARS-CoV-2 spike protein from the original Wuhan strain. The clonotype originates from a person aged 18-60 years who received the Ad26.COV2.S COVID-19 vaccine or a placebo. The sequences come from peripheral blood, collected in a trial of Ad26.COV2.S vaccine versus placebo. The V gene is TRBV12-3 or TRBV12-4 and the J gene is TRBJ2-7; the D gene cannot be named for sure. The CDR3 in this case is CASSLENYEQYF. The DNA is TGTGCCAGCAGCCTAGAGAACTACGAGCAGTACTTC.